This T cell receptor (beta chain) stems from a study of blood T cell repertoires in COVID-19. Study context: Acute-phase and convalescent COVID-19 samples originated in the United States, Italy and Spain. Nucleic acid was either cDNA or gDNA, and it came from T cells, B-cell-depleted T cells, or PBMCs.

In the original analysis: Amplification from reference gene primers served as the basis for estimated nucleated cell counts. Sequencing was performed with immunoSEQ multiplex PCR; in TCRdb, only in-frame clones are kept and a portion is missing. For V, J and clone size, that table is used; D and trimming come from the DNA. In the table there are fewer than 85,000 clones, 80% to 90% of which are singletons. The CDR3 sequence is 15 residues long. Germline CDR1 and CDR2: MNHEY and SVGAGI. V lost 2 bases and J lost 0, with 8 bases in between. The sequence derives from an elderly woman with active or convalescent COVID-19. Sequenced sample: peripheral blood. The chain has TRBV6-5 and TRBJ2-1; D remains unclear. CDR3 sequence reads: CASSYQPSSYNEQFF. The CDR3, as DNA: TGTGCCAGCAGTTACCAACCGAGCTCCTACAATGAGCAGTTCTTC.